Listed here are 24 T cell receptor beta chains from one sample, sequenced in a study of cytomegalovirus exposure and HLA in healthy donors. The PCR employed 60 Vbeta primers together with 13 Jbeta primers. Repertoires were generated with immunoSEQ multiplex PCR, while TCRdb's copy carries only in-frame clones and drops some. The sample records 180,000 or so clones, 60% to 80% being singletons. The sample was PBMCs. Receptors originate from a man aged 50-60 years in good health and CMV-seropositive.

This chain connects TRBV11-2 to TRBJ2-5; 10 nucleotides align to TRBD1. The germline CDR1 and CDR2 sequences are SGHAT and FQNNGV. The CDR3 spans 16 residues. Trimming removed 1 base from V and 4 bases from J; junction bases left unmatched: 6. The CDR3 sequence: CASSLGDRGRRETQYF. In nucleotides, the CDR3 is TGTGCCAGCAGCTTAGGAGACAGGGGGCGCCGAGAGACCCAGTACTTC.

The chain uses TRBV5-1 and TRBJ1-6, with 9 bases identical to TRBD1. V shed 4 bases, J shed 7 bases, and the junction held 6 bases outside the gene matches. Germline V gene lookup returns CDR1 SGHRS and CDR2 YFSETQ. The CDR3 runs 15 residues. CDR3 DNA: TGCGCCAGCAGCAAACAGGGGGCGAACAATTCACCCCTCCACTTT. Its translation is CASSKQGANNSPLHF.

The chain combines TRBV4-3 with TRBJ1-2; 7 bases agree with TRBD1. J was trimmed by 4 bases and V by 0 bases; bases with no gene match: 8. The V gene's germline CDR1 is LGHNA and CDR2 YSLEER. The CDR3 loop spans 16 amino acids. The CDR3 reads CASSQEGGDGFYGYTF. The CDR3 DNA is TGCGCCAGCAGCCAAGAAGGGGGCGACGGGTTCTATGGCTACACCTTC.

This chain connects TRBV7-2 to TRBJ2-4; D not certain. Germline V gene lookup returns CDR1 SGHTA and CDR2 FQGNSA. This CDR3 spans 13 amino acids. Trimming left V 6 bases short and J 6 bases short, with 12 bases between. The CDR3 region is CASRPPPGNIQYF. The CDR3 nucleotides read TGTGCCAGCAGACCGCCCCCGGGAAACATTCAGTACTTC. The full variable domain, in which reference TRBV7-2 and TRBJ2-4 provide the parts outside the CDR3, is GAGVSQSPSNKVTEKGKDVELRCDPISGHTALYWYRQSLGQGLEFLIYFQGNSAPDKSGLPSDRFSAERTGGSVSTLTIQRTQQEDSAVYLCASRPPPGNIQYFGAGTRLSVL.

The J gene is TRBJ1-3, the V gene TRBV5-1; 7 bases are a match to TRBD1. The length of the CDR3 is 13 residues. CDR1 and CDR2 (germline): SGHRS, YFSETQ. The V and J ends lost 4 bases and 4 bases, in that order; junction bases with no gene match: 2. CDR3 bases: TGCGCCAGCAGCCGGGACAGCGGAAACACCATATATTTT. Translating gives CASSRDSGNTIYF.

This chain joins TRBV2 and TRBJ1-1; tentatively, D is TRBD1 (6 bases). Germline assignment: CDR1 SNHLY and CDR2 FYNNEI. Trimming cost V 1 base and J 5 bases, with 11 bases left between them. This CDR3 has 14 amino acids. The CDR3 loop reads CASSEGRGRTEAFF. The CDR3, as DNA: TGTGCCAGCAGTGAAGGCAGGGGAAGAACTGAAGCTTTCTTT.

The chain has TRBV5-6 and TRBJ2-7, with 10 bases matching TRBD1. The V gene end was trimmed by 4 bases and the J gene end by 5 bases; junction bases not matched to a gene: 3. This CDR3 spans 13 amino acids. Germline V gene lookup returns CDR1 SGHDT and CDR2 YYEEEE. The CDR3 here is CASSQGTGDEQYF. The DNA of the CDR3 is TGTGCCAGCAGCCAAGGGACAGGGGACGAGCAGTACTTC. Using reference TRBV5-6 and TRBJ2-7 for the parts outside the CDR3, the full variable domain is DAGVTQSPTHLIKTRGQQVTLRCSPKSGHDTVSWYQQALGQGPQFIFQYYEEEERQRGNFPDRFSGHQFPNYSSELNVNALLLGDSALYLCASSQGTGDEQYFGPGTRLTVT.

This rearrangement joins TRBV6-5 to TRBJ2-5; the match to TRBD1 covers 7 bases. This CDR3 comprises 11 residues. J gave up 7 bases and V 4 bases, and 0 bases lay outside the gene matches. Germline V gene data show CDR1 as MNHEY and CDR2 as SVGAGI. The CDR3 sequence is CASSSGGTQYF. CDR3 sequence (DNA): TGTGCCAGCAGTTCAGGGGGGACCCAGTACTTC.

V gene TRBV27 combines with J gene TRBJ2-7; 7 bases line up with TRBD1. J gave up 6 bases and V 3 bases, and 8 bases lay outside the gene matches. The germline gives CDR1 MNHEY, CDR2 SMNVEV (reference sequence). The CDR3 has 14 amino acids. The CDR3 here is CASSFRGQGFEQYF. The CDR3 DNA sequence: TGTGCCAGCAGTTTTAGGGGGCAGGGTTTCGAGCAGTACTTC.

The V and J genes are TRBV28 and TRBJ1-1; 7 bases line up with TRBD1. Per germline, CDR1 MDHEN and CDR2 SYDVKM. This CDR3 contains 14 residues. J lost 4 bases, V lost 2 bases, and 4 bases had no gene match. The CDR3 here is CASSLRTGSTEAFF. CDR3 DNA sequence: TGTGCCAGCAGTTTAAGGACAGGCTCCACTGAAGCTTTCTTT.

V is TRBV5-4 and J is TRBJ1-4; D is unclear. The germline V and J ends were trimmed by 5 bases and 0 bases, with 11 bases remaining between them. Germline V CDR1 and CDR2: SGHNT, YYREEE (reference sequence). The CDR3 has 15 residues. In nucleotides, the CDR3 is TGTGCCAGCAGGGATCAGGCGACAACTAATGAAAAACTGTTTTTT. It specifies CASRDQATTNEKLFF. Full variable domain (remainder filled in from reference TRBV5-4 and TRBJ1-4): ETGVTQSPTHLIKTRGQQVTLRCSSQSGHNTVSWYQQALGQGPQFIFQYYREEENGRGNFPPRFSGLQFPNYSSELNVNALELDDSALYLCASRDQATTNEKLFFGSGTQLSVL.

With regard to this clone: Additional DNA sequences in this sample encode the identical CDR3. This chain joins TRBV5-6 and TRBJ2-7; 10 nucleotides match TRBD1. The germline V gene encodes CDR1 SGHDT and CDR2 YYEEEE. V was clipped by 2 bases and J by 1 base; unmatched bases: 3. This CDR3 is built from 15 residues. Written as DNA, the CDR3 is TGTGCCAGCAGCTTTGGGACAGGGGTTTCCTACGAGCAGTACTTC. Translated: CASSFGTGVSYEQYF.

This clone has just one count. CDR3 amino acids: CASTRRGDTQYF. The CDR3 nucleotides read TGTGCCAGTACTAGGCGGGGGGATACGCAGTATTTT. The rearrangement uses TRBV28 and TRBJ2-3; TRBD2 aligns across 7 bases. The CDR3 extends over 12 amino acids. V gave up 9 bases and J gave up 6 bases; unmatched junction bases: 6. In germline, CDR1 is MDHEN, CDR2 SYDVKM. The variable domain in full, completed from reference TRBV28 and TRBJ2-3, reads DVKVTQSSRYLVKRTGEKVFLECVQDMDHENMFWYRQDPGLGLRLIYFSYDVKMKEKGDIPEGYSVSREKKERFSLILESASTNQTSMYLCASTRRGDTQYFGPGTRLTVL.

The chain links TRBV6-1 to TRBJ1-5, with D hard to call. Per the germline V gene, CDR1 is MNHNS and CDR2 is SASEGT. Trimming stripped 3 bases from V and 6 bases from J, with 6 bases between. This CDR3 spans 12 amino acids. The CDR3 is CASSDEGQPQHF. The CDR3 DNA is TGTGCCAGCAGTGACGAGGGTCAGCCCCAGCATTTT.

The J gene is TRBJ2-5, the V gene TRBV6-6; 10 nucleotides agree with TRBD2. There are 16 residues in the CDR3. Germline-derived CDR1 and CDR2 are MNHNY and SVGAGI (reference sequence). Losses at the gene ends were 2 bases for V and 4 bases for J; bases not matched to a gene: 7. The CDR3 region has the DNA TGTGCCAGCAGTTACGGGAGCGGGGGGGCTTCAGAGACCCAGTACTTC. Translation: CASSYGSGGASETQYF.

The chain combines TRBV5-1 with TRBJ1-4; D is perhaps TRBD1 (5 bases). CDR1 is SGHRS and CDR2 is YFSETQ in the germline V gene. This CDR3 region has 17 residues. The V end was cut by 4 bases, the J end by 3 bases, with 19 bases between. The CDR3: CASSQTIRGTSNEKLFF. The CDR3 DNA reads as TGCGCCAGCAGCCAAACCATCCGCGGGACCTCTAATGAAAAACTGTTTTTT.

The chain joins TRBV5-6 to TRBJ1-1; D gene ambiguous. The length of the CDR3 is 16 residues. The germline V and J ends were trimmed by 0 bases and 1 base, with 13 bases remaining between them. The germline V gene encodes CDR1 SGHDT and CDR2 YYEEEE. The CDR3 reads CASSLVERRPNTEAFF. The CDR3 DNA is TGTGCCAGCAGCTTGGTAGAGCGGAGACCGAACACTGAAGCTTTCTTT.

The chain uses TRBV19 and TRBJ2-5, with 8 bases identical to TRBD2. V shed 2 bases, J shed 2 bases, and the junction held 1 base outside the gene matches. CDR3 length: 14 residues. CDR1 is LNHDA, CDR2 SQIVND, per germline (reference sequence). CDR3 bases: TGTGCCAGTAGTATAATAGCGGGGCAAGAGACCCAGTACTTC. Its protein product is CASSIIAGQETQYF. Looking up the rest from reference TRBV19 and TRBJ2-5 gives the full variable domain: DGGITQSPKYLFRKEGQNVTLSCEQNLNHDAMYWYRQDPGQGLRLIYYSQIVNDFQKGDIAEGYSVSREKKESFPLTVTSAQKNPTAFYLCASSIIAGQETQYFGPGTRLLVL.

This chain joins TRBV15 and TRBJ1-1, with D possibly TRBD1 on 6 matching bases. The CDR3 is 15 residues long. Germline CDR1 and CDR2: LNHNV and YYDKDF (reference sequence). Trimming left V 1 base short and J 5 bases short, with 14 bases between. The CDR3 loop reads CATSRVEGGHTEAFF. The CDR3 DNA reads TGTGCCACCAGCAGAGTAGAAGGGGGACATACTGAAGCTTTCTTT.

The chain joins TRBV28 to TRBJ1-5; tentatively, D is TRBD1 (6 bases). The V gene lost 0 bases and the J gene lost 3 bases, with 9 bases spanning the gap. Germline CDR1 MDHEN, CDR2 SYDVKM. This CDR3 has 15 residues. This CDR3 reads CASSLWDSFNQPQHF. DNA for the CDR3: TGTGCCAGCAGTTTATGGGACAGCTTCAATCAGCCCCAGCATTTT.

The chain employs TRBV5-6 and TRBJ2-5, with 7 bases identical to TRBD1. This CDR3 spans 14 amino acids. Germline CDR1 and CDR2: SGHDT and YYEEEE. Trimming removed 6 bases from V and 3 bases from J; junction bases left unmatched: 8. CDR3 in amino acids: CASTPGTGEETQYF. The CDR3 nucleotides read TGTGCCAGCACCCCAGGTACAGGGGAAGAGACCCAGTACTTC. Drawing the rest from reference TRBV5-6 and TRBJ2-5, the complete variable domain is DAGVTQSPTHLIKTRGQQVTLRCSPKSGHDTVSWYQQALGQGPQFIFQYYEEEERQRGNFPDRFSGHQFPNYSSELNVNALLLGDSALYLCASTPGTGEETQYFGPGTRLLVL.

This clone was detected once. The chain couples TRBV29-1 to TRBJ2-3; 9 bases line up with TRBD2. V lost 2 bases to trimming and J lost 2 bases; unmatched junction nucleotides: 2. This CDR3 comprises 14 residues. CDR1 and CDR2 from the germline V gene are SQVTM and ANQGSEA. DNA of the CDR3: TGCAGCGTTGAAAGGGGACTAGCCACAGATACGCAGTATTTT. This codes for CSVERGLATDTQYF.

On this clone itself: Compared with germline, one end of the junction differs, possibly owing to a read error. The chain couples TRBV7-9 to TRBJ2-7, with 13 bases fitting TRBD2. This CDR3 contains 15 residues. Germline-derived CDR1 and CDR2 are SEHNR and FQNEAQ (reference sequence). CDR3 region: CSSSMTSGGTYEQYF. The CDR3 DNA sequence: TGTTCCAGCAGCATGACTAGCGGGGGGACCTACGAGCAGTACTTC.

V is TRBV19 and J is TRBJ1-2; D may be TRBD1 (5 bases). The CDR3 is 15 residues long. V was cut by 0 bases and J by 4 bases, with 12 bases left in between. CDR1 and CDR2 (germline): LNHDA, SQIVND (reference sequence). The CDR3 region is CASSIDLQGAYGYTF. The CDR3 DNA reads TGTGCCAGTAGTATAGATCTGCAGGGTGCCTATGGCTACACCTTC.